The clone carrying this T cell receptor (beta chain) has at least ten counts. Its specificity is not known. Expressed TCRB transcripts were sequenced, since all the RNA that had been isolated was reverse transcribed. Assay: immunoSEQ multiplex PCR; the TCRdb copy retains only in-frame clones and omits some. The sample carries about 150,000 clones, less than 9.5% recorded once. The data derive from a study of beta chain features in type 1 diabetes. Whole-study findings and limits: Sampled from patients, naive, central memory and Treg TCRB repertoires appeared more similar than those sampled from healthy donors.

The TCR sequence derives from a man younger than 35 in good health. Sequenced input: central memory CD4+ T cells from blood.

In DNA, the CDR3 is TGTGCCAGCAGCTTAGAGGTAGCGGGAAACATTCAGTACTTC. Protein sequence: CASSLEVAGNIQYF. The rearrangement joins TRBV7-2 to TRBJ2-4; TRBD2 aligns across 7 bases. This CDR3 is built from 14 residues. Trimming removed 1 base from V and 6 bases from J; junction bases left unmatched: 3. The germline gives CDR1 SGHTA, CDR2 FQGNSA.